The 24 T cell receptor beta chains presented below share a single source sample, sequenced in a study of human T cells and chemical hapten exposure. One entry per CDR3 protein, called by TCRdb with MiXCR from the RACE reads. Of tens of thousands of distinct CDR3 sequences listed, around 6.6% are singletons. Time point here: pre-sensitization, week 0. Treatment specified: therapeutic diphenylcyclopropenone sensitization with weekly scalp DPC. The sequencing here drew on whole blood, taken in connection with sensitization to the hapten diphenylcyclopropenone (DPC). These receptors originate from a woman aged 25 to 45 with alopecia areata. Some clones in this sample may be carry-over from other donors' samples.

This clonotype was seen repeatedly, ten times or more. This chain connects TRBV20-1 to TRBJ2-7, with 11 bases identical to TRBD2. V lost 6 bases, J lost 9 bases, and 13 bases stayed unmatched. The CDR3 totals 14 residues. Germline V gene data show CDR1 as DFQATT and CDR2 as SNEGSKA (reference sequence). The CDR3 coding sequence is TGCAGTGCCGTTCTAGCGACTAGCGGGGAAGGGCAGTACTTC. Amino acids: CSAVLATSGEGQYF.

In this sample, this clonotype turned up many times. This chain connects TRBV29-1 to TRBJ1-1; D unclear. This CDR3 contains 13 residues. Between the trimmed V and J ends, which lost 3 bases and 4 bases, there was a span of 12 bases. Germline CDR1 and CDR2: SQVTM and ANQGSEA. In nucleotides, the CDR3 is TGCAGCGTTGATTACAGACGAGGCACTGAAGCTTTCTTT. It translates to CSVDYRRGTEAFF. Drawing the rest from reference TRBV29-1 and TRBJ1-1, the complete variable domain is SAVISQKPSRDICQRGTSLTIQCQVDSQVTMMFWYRQQPGQSLTLIATANQGSEATYESGFVIDKFPISRPNLTFSTLTVSNMSPEDSSIYLCSVDYRRGTEAFFGQGTRLTVV.

This clonotype has ten or more counts. The chain's CDR3 is CASSPTTQETQYF. CDR3 bases: TGTGCCAGCAGCCCAACGACTCAAGAGACCCAGTACTTC. The chain combines TRBV12-3 or TRBV12-4 with TRBJ2-5; D gene ambiguous. The ends were cut back, 6 bases at V and 2 bases at J, with 10 bases in the middle. This CDR3 has 13 amino acids.

This clonotype has a count of ten or more. CDR3 protein: CASSPTGVTTEAFF. In DNA form, the CDR3 reads TGTGCCAGCAGCCCGACAGGGGTGACTACTGAAGCTTTCTTT. V is TRBV2 and J is TRBJ1-1; 8 bases agree with TRBD1. The CDR3 runs to 14 residues. With V trimmed by 6 bases and J by 5 bases, 8 bases remained unmatched. Germline V lookup: CDR1 SNHLY, CDR2 FYNNEI.

The CDR3 DNA is TGCAGTGCTAGATCGGGACAGGGGGACACTGAAGCTTTCTTT. Its protein product is CSARSGQGDTEAFF. V is TRBV20-1 and J is TRBJ1-1; TRBD1 matches 11 bases. The germline V gene has CDR1 DFQATT and CDR2 SNEGSKA (reference sequence). The CDR3 sequence is 14 residues long. V shed 2 bases and J 3 bases; nucleotides not matched to a gene: 2.

This clonotype was seen many times. The chain links TRBV3-1 to TRBJ1-2; no reliable D call. The V and J ends lost 8 bases and 0 bases respectively, with 13 bases between them. CDR3 length equals 14 residues. In germline, CDR1 is LGHDT, CDR2 YNNKEL (reference sequence). CDR3 bases: TGTGCCAGCCTAGAATTCCCAGCTAACTATGGCTACACCTTC. It codes for CASLEFPANYGYTF.

In its sample, this clonotype was seen many times. This chain joins TRBV6-5 and TRBJ2-5; 13 bases align to TRBD2. Germline V CDR1 and CDR2: MNHEY, SVGAGI. Trimming took 4 bases from V and 5 from J; bases not matched to a gene: 7. This CDR3 spans 16 amino acids. Here the CDR3 reads CASSSGTSGVKETQYF. The CDR3 bases are TGTGCCAGCAGTTCCGGGACTAGCGGGGTGAAGGAGACCCAGTACTTC.

The chain carries TRBV3-1 and TRBJ1-1; D not resolved. The V and J ends lost 1 base and 1 base respectively, with 16 bases between them. The CDR3 is made up of 17 amino acids. Germline CDR1 LGHDT, CDR2 YNNKEL (reference sequence). CDR3 DNA: TGTGCCAGCAGCCAAGTTATATTCCGTTCGAGGAACACTGAAGCTTTCTTT. Its protein is CASSQVIFRSRNTEAFF.

The sample holds many counts of this clonotype. V gene TRBV6-5 combines with J gene TRBJ2-3; D possibly corresponds to TRBD1 (6 bases). In germline, CDR1 is MNHEY, CDR2 SVGAGI. The CDR3 spans 15 residues. Trimming removed 6 bases at V and 2 bases at J, with 15 bases between. CDR3 protein: CASRGFGTPTDTQYF. The CDR3 nucleotides read TGTGCCAGCAGGGGATTTGGGACACCCACAGATACGCAGTATTTT.

This clonotype was detected ten times or more. The chain combines TRBV20-1 with TRBJ2-3; 7 bases agree with TRBD1. Germline values: CDR1 DFQATT, CDR2 SNEGSKA (reference sequence). The CDR3 spans 17 residues. With V trimmed by 6 bases and J by 2 bases, 17 bases remained unmatched. The CDR3, as DNA: TGCAGTGCGCCTACACAGGGACAGACCGGTTTCACAGATACGCAGTATTTT. It encodes CSAPTQGQTGFTDTQYF.

There are many counts of this clonotype. The CDR3 nucleotides read TGTGCCAGCAGCTTAGCCAGCACCGGGGAGCTGTTTTTT. Residues: CASSLASTGELFF. J is TRBJ2-2 and V is TRBV11-2, with D unclear. This CDR3 has 13 amino acids. Trimming cost V 1 base and J 4 bases, with 4 bases left between them. CDR1 and CDR2 from the germline V gene are SGHAT and FQNNGV.

The sample holds many counts of this clonotype. The chain carries TRBV6-5 and TRBJ2-5; possibly TRBD2 for D (5 bases). V lost 0 bases and J lost 1, with 9 bases in between. The CDR3 extends over 15 amino acids. From germline, CDR1 is MNHEY and CDR2 SVGAGI. The DNA of the CDR3 is TGTGCCAGCAGTTACTCGGTGAGGGTCCAAGAGACCCAGTACTTC. Translated, it gives CASSYSVRVQETQYF.

A word on this clonotype: Sequence at one end of the junction differs from germline and may be a read error. The chain is built from TRBV5-1 and TRBJ2-3; D call uncertain. Germline assignment: CDR1 SGHRS and CDR2 YFSETQ. This CDR3 is built from 11 residues. Here the CDR3 DNA reads TGCGCCAGCAGCTTCACAGATACGCTGTATTTT. This encodes CASSFTDTLYF.

The J gene is TRBJ1-4, the V gene TRBV2; D uncertain. Germline values: CDR1 SNHLY, CDR2 FYNNEI. V lost 3 bases to trimming and J lost 6 bases, with 8 bases between them. This CDR3 has 13 residues. Here the CDR3 reads CASSDTYDEKLFF. CDR3 nucleotide sequence: TGTGCCAGCAGTGATACTTATGATGAAAAACTGTTTTTT.

In its sample, this clonotype was seen many times. The gene calls are TRBV7-3 and TRBJ1-4; D might be TRBD1 (5 bases). This CDR3 comprises 14 residues. Germline CDR1 SGHTA, CDR2 FQGTGA. V dropped 3 bases and J dropped 2 bases, with 7 bases sitting between them. The CDR3 loop reads CASSLYRTNEKLFF. Here the CDR3 DNA reads TGTGCCAGCAGCTTGTACAGGACTAATGAAAAACTGTTTTTT. The full variable domain, in which reference TRBV7-3 and TRBJ1-4 provide the parts outside the CDR3, is GAGVSQTPSNKVTEKGKYVELRCDPISGHTALYWYRQSLGQGPEFLIYFQGTGAADDSGLPNDRFFAVRPEGSVSTLKIQRTERGDSAVYLCASSLYRTNEKLFFGSGTQLSVL.

This clonotype came up a few times. The V gene is TRBV7-9, the J gene TRBJ1-6; possibly TRBD1 for D (6 bases). The germline V and J ends were trimmed by 5 bases and 7 bases, with 15 bases remaining between them. CDR1 and CDR2 (germline): SEHNR, FQNEAQ (reference sequence). The CDR3 contains 15 residues. CDR3 loop: CASSHAGALNSPLHF. CDR3 nucleotide sequence: TGTGCCAGCAGCCACGCGGGGGCCCTAAATTCACCCCTCCACTTT.

This clonotype was seen a few times. The chain carries TRBV30 and TRBJ1-1, with D tentatively TRBD1 (5 bases). This CDR3 contains 11 residues. V was clipped by 4 bases and J by 5 bases, with 8 bases between them. The germline V gene has CDR1 GTSNPN and CDR2 SVGIG (reference sequence). The CDR3 DNA follows: TGTGCCTGGACTAGACAGACTGAAGCTTTCTTT. Its protein is CAWTRQTEAFF.

This clonotype was seen at least ten times. The chain joins TRBV5-1 to TRBJ1-2; possible D gene TRBD1, 5 bases. The V gene lost 4 bases and the J gene lost 8 bases, with 21 bases spanning the gap. CDR1 SGHRS and CDR2 YFSETQ come from the germline V gene. CDR3 length: 15 amino acids. The CDR3 bases are TGCGCCAGCAGCCCAGCTATAACAGGAACTGGCGGCTACACCTTC. Translating it yields CASSPAITGTGGYTF.

The table lists this clonotype with a few counts. V is TRBV29-1 and J is TRBJ1-1; D call uncertain. CDR3 length: 13 residues. Germline V CDR1 and CDR2: SQVTM, ANQGSEA. V was shortened by 3 bases and J by 0 bases, with 8 bases between the two germline ends. The CDR3 here is CSVEPAMNTEAFF. For the CDR3, the DNA is TGCAGCGTTGAGCCAGCGATGAACACTGAAGCTTTCTTT.

This clonotype occurred a few times. The chain has TRBV5-4 and TRBJ2-1; 7 nucleotides align to TRBD2. Germline CDR1 and CDR2: SGHNT and YYREEE (reference sequence). Germline trimming cut 0 bases from V and 8 bases from J; bases unmatched to any gene: 11. This CDR3 has 16 amino acids. DNA for the CDR3: TGTGCCAGCAGCTTGGGTGGGACTACCGCCGGGCATGAGCAGTTCTTC. It translates to CASSLGGTTAGHEQFF.

This clonotype has a count of ten or more. The chain employs TRBV7-8 and TRBJ2-7; no clear D gene. Trimming pared 5 bases from V and 4 bases from J, leaving 9 bases between. This CDR3 spans 12 amino acids. Germline lookup yields CDR1 SGHVS and CDR2 FQNEAQ. The CDR3 DNA reads TGTGCCAGCAGCGAACAGCCATACGAGCAGTACTTC. Its protein product is CASSEQPYEQYF.

This clonotype was recorded at least ten times. This rearrangement joins TRBV28 to TRBJ1-6; 7 bases match TRBD1. CDR1 is MDHEN, CDR2 SYDVKM, per germline. The CDR3 runs 14 residues. V dropped 3 bases and J dropped 10; count of bases not matched to a gene: 6. The CDR3 bases are TGTGCCAGCAGTTTGACAGGGATGAACTCACCCCTCCACTTT. Amino acid sequence: CASSLTGMNSPLHF.

This clonotype has at least ten counts. CDR3 bases: TGTGCCAGCAGTTACAGTGACTCGGGTTCACCCCTCCACTTT. It codes for CASSYSDSGSPLHF. The chain combines TRBV6-6 with TRBJ1-6; the D is unclear. The CDR3 totals 14 residues. V lost 2 bases and J lost 9, with 11 bases in between. Germline V lookup: CDR1 MNHNY, CDR2 SVGAGI (reference sequence).

This clonotype was recorded at least ten times. This chain links TRBV11-3 with TRBJ2-1; TRBD1 aligns across 8 bases. CDR1 and CDR2 (germline): SGHNT, YENEEA. V was pared by 4 bases and J by 8 bases, with 7 bases of the junction left unmatched. This CDR3 is built from 14 residues. This CDR3 reads CASSYQGAGDEQFF. CDR3 DNA sequence: TGTGCCAGCAGCTACCAGGGGGCAGGCGATGAGCAGTTCTTC.